The rows below give T cell receptor beta chains drawn from one sample of a study of chemoradiotherapy in HPV16-positive cancers. Clones were read by immunoSEQ multiplex PCR, and TCRdb kept only the in-frame ones, dropping some. Here the sample spans approximately 9,700 clones, over 60% being singletons. Sequenced here: tumor tissue, sampled from a patient who underwent chemoradiotherapy. These receptors were obtained from a human donor with HPV-associated anogenital cancer. CDR3s include the opening cysteine and the closing phenylalanine or tryptophan. D genes are given only for firm matches. The size of a clone is reported for some rows only, either as once, few or many, or as a class for expanded clones.

clone_size	j_call	d_call	v_call	cdr3_nt	cdr3_aa
NA	TRBJ2-7	TRBD1	TRBV7-8	TGTGCCAGCAGCACCAGGGACAGGGCCTACGAGCAGTACTTC	CASSTRDRAYEQYF
NA	TRBJ2-7	NA	TRBV2	TGTGCCAGCAGTGAACGGGGGTGGGCCTACGAGCAGTACTTC	CASSERGWAYEQYF
few	TRBJ1-3	NA	TRBV4-1	TGCGCCAGCAGCCCAACTCCCGGCGGCGGAAACACCATATATTTT	CASSPTPGGGNTIYF
NA	TRBJ2-2	NA	TRBV30	TGTGCCTGGAGTGTAACCGGGAACACCGGGGAGCTGTTTTTT	CAWSVTGNTGELFF
NA	TRBJ2-5	TRBD2	TRBV5-1	TGCGCCAGCAGCAGTAGCGGGGGGGTCGAGACCCAGTACTTC	CASSSSGGVETQYF
NA	TRBJ2-7	NA	TRBV10-2	TGCGCCAGCAGTGAGCGGGGGCTGAGCTCCTACGAGCAGTACTTC	CASSERGLSSYEQYF
NA	TRBJ2-1	NA	TRBV7-8	TGTGCCAGCAGCTTAGACCCCGCGGGGACTTCCTACAATGAGCAGTTCTTC	CASSLDPAGTSYNEQFF
NA	TRBJ2-7	TRBD1	TRBV11-2	TGTGCCAGCAGCTCCCGGACAGGGGCGCGCGAGCAGTACTTC	CASSSRTGAREQYF
few	TRBJ2-6	NA	TRBV5-1	TGCGCCAGCAGCCATGGGACCTCTGGGGCCAACGTCCTGACTTTC	CASSHGTSGANVLTF
NA	TRBJ2-7	NA	TRBV7-8	TGTGCCAGCAGCTTAAGAGGACAGATCTACGAGCAGTACTTC	CASSLRGQIYEQYF
NA	TRBJ2-1	NA	TRBV5-1	TGCGCCAGCAGCCATGACCACCTGGTGGGCAATGAGCAGTTCTTC	CASSHDHLVGNEQFF
NA	TRBJ1-5	NA	TRBV27	TGTGCCAGCAGTTCCCGACAGGTGCTAGGTCAGCCCCAGCATTTT	CASSSRQVLGQPQHF
NA	TRBJ2-1	NA	TRBV7-9	TGTGCCAGCAGCTCTTCAGAGGGGTACCGCTACAATGAGCAGTTCTTC	CASSSSEGYRYNEQFF
NA	TRBJ2-1	NA	TRBV5-1	TGCGCCAGCAGCTTGGAAGTAGGAACCTACAATGAGCAGTTCTTC	CASSLEVGTYNEQFF
NA	TRBJ1-5	NA	TRBV12-5	TGTGCTAGTGGTTTAGAGGACAATCAGCCCCAGCATTTT	CASGLEDNQPQHF
NA	TRBJ2-1	TRBD2	TRBV7-9	TGTGCCAGCAGCTCTCGGACTAGCGGGGACTACAATGAGCAGTTCTTC	CASSSRTSGDYNEQFF
NA	TRBJ2-5	NA	TRBV18	TGTGCCAGCTCACTATCTGGGACATATCAAGAGACCCAGTACTTC	CASSLSGTYQETQYF
NA	TRBJ2-7	TRBD1	TRBV10-1	TGCGCCAGCAGTGAGTCGCACAGGGGGTTAGGCGAGCAGTACTTC	CASSESHRGLGEQYF
NA	TRBJ1-1	NA	TRBV15	TGTGCCACCAGCACCGAGCGCAGCAGGAACACTGAAGCTTTCTTT	CATSTERSRNTEAFF
NA	TRBJ2-7	NA	TRBV7-2	TGTGCCAGCAGCCGAGATTGGTTTACCTACGAGCAGTACTTC	CASSRDWFTYEQYF
NA	TRBJ2-3	NA	TRBV19	TGTGCCAGTAGTATAGGGGAGTCAGATACGCAGTATTTT	CASSIGESDTQYF
NA	TRBJ1-1	NA	TRBV20-1	TGCAGTGCTAGCAAGGGCACTGAAGCTTTCTTT	CSASKGTEAFF
NA	TRBJ1-6	NA	TRBV7-9	TGTGCCAGCAGCTTCGGCCAGATTAATTCACCCCTCCACTTT	CASSFGQINSPLHF
NA	TRBJ2-1	NA	TRBV10-1	TGCGCCAGCAGTGTTGAACCGACAAGCAATGAGCAGTTCTTC	CASSVEPTSNEQFF
NA	TRBJ2-2	NA	TRBV7-3	TGTGCCAGCAGCCCTAAGAACACCGGGGAGCTGTTTTTT	CASSPKNTGELFF
NA	TRBJ2-1	NA	TRBV13	TGTGCCAGCAGCTTAGGGGATAGGGTGATCAGGAATGAGCAGTTCTTC	CASSLGDRVIRNEQFF
NA	TRBJ1-2	TRBD1	TRBV28	TGTGCCAGCAGTTTGGGAGGACCTGTTTTGGGGACAGGGTCTGGCTACACCTTC	CASSLGGPVLGTGSGYTF
NA	TRBJ1-3	NA	TRBV9	TGTGCCAGCAGCGTAGCTATGCAGTTCTCTGGAAACACCATATATTTT	CASSVAMQFSGNTIYF
NA	TRBJ2-5	TRBD2	TRBV6-5	TGTGCCAGCAGTTACAGGTCTAGCGGGGGCCAAGAGACCCAGTACTTC	CASSYRSSGGQETQYF
few	TRBJ2-3	NA	TRBV2	TGTGCCAGCAGTGTAGCAGATGGGGATACGCAGTATTTT	CASSVADGDTQYF
NA	TRBJ1-4	TRBD1	TRBV4-1	TGCGCCAGCAGCCAGAGAAGGACAGGGGCTAATGAAAAACTGTTTTTT	CASSQRRTGANEKLFF
medium-sized	TRBJ2-2	TRBD2	TRBV27	TGTGCCAGCAGTTTGGGGGGACTAGCTTGGCGCACCGGGGAGCTGTTTTTT	CASSLGGLAWRTGELFF
NA	TRBJ2-4	TRBD1	TRBV27	TGTGCCAGCAGTTCAAGGACAGGGGGCCTAGTACCAAACATTCAGTACTTC	CASSSRTGGLVPNIQYF
NA	TRBJ1-4	NA	TRBV27	TGTGCCAGCAGTTCTTTGGGGTCAACTAATGAAAAACTGTTTTTT	CASSSLGSTNEKLFF
NA	TRBJ1-6	TRBD1	TRBV19	TGTGCCAGTAGGACTGGGACAGGGGGCACCCTCCACTTT	CASRTGTGGTLHF
NA	TRBJ1-1	NA	TRBV19	TGTGCCAGTAGTATTCTTTCTTCGAACACTGAAGCTTTCTTT	CASSILSSNTEAFF
NA	TRBJ1-5	NA	TRBV28	TGTGCCAGCAGAACCGGGAGCCAGCCCCAGCATTTT	CASRTGSQPQHF
NA	TRBJ2-1	NA	TRBV9	TGTGCCAGCAGCGTACAGGGAGCGTCCTACAATGAGCAGTTCTTC	CASSVQGASYNEQFF
NA	TRBJ1-2	TRBD1	TRBV5-6	TGTGCCAGCAACTACGGACAGGGATTCATTGGCTACACCTTC	CASNYGQGFIGYTF
NA	TRBJ1-2	NA	TRBV27	TGTGCCAGCAGTTTCTCGGGACTCAACTATGGCTACACCTTC	CASSFSGLNYGYTF
once	TRBJ1-5	NA	TRBV27	TGTGCCAGCAGGGGTCGAGGGGACAATCAGCCCCAGCATTTT	CASRGRGDNQPQHF
NA	TRBJ2-6	TRBD1	TRBV19	TGTGCCAGTACGAGACTCAAGGGACAGGGGGCTGTTGGGGCCAACGTCCTGACTTTC	CASTRLKGQGAVGANVLTF
NA	TRBJ2-5	NA	TRBV18	TGTGCCAGCTCACCGAGTATGGAGACCCAGTACTTC	CASSPSMETQYF
NA	TRBJ1-2	TRBD1	TRBV15	TGTGCCACCAGCCGACAGGGACTTGATGGCTACACCTTC	CATSRQGLDGYTF
few	TRBJ1-2	NA	TRBV27	TGTGCCAGCAGTTTATCCCCCCGGTTCGTTAACTATGGCTACACCTTC	CASSLSPRFVNYGYTF
NA	TRBJ2-7	NA	TRBV7-6	TGTGCCAGCAGCTTAGAGACGGGGGCGATTTACGAGCAGTACTTC	CASSLETGAIYEQYF
NA	TRBJ2-7	NA	TRBV19	TGTGCCAGTAGTTGCCAAGTTCCATACTTTAGATCTTCCTACGAGCAGTACTTC	CASSCQVPYFRSSYEQYF
NA	TRBJ2-7	NA	TRBV2	TGTGCCAGCAGTGAAGTCTGGCAGGGAGCCTACGAGCAGTACTTC	CASSEVWQGAYEQYF
NA	TRBJ1-3	TRBD1	TRBV6-6	TGTGCCAGCAGTTACGGGCAGGGGGGTGGAAACACCATATATTTT	CASSYGQGGGNTIYF
once	TRBJ1-4	TRBD1	TRBV7-6	TGTGCCAGCAGCTTAGTACCCGGGGACAGGCATGAAAAACTGTTTTTT	CASSLVPGDRHEKLFF
few	TRBJ1-1	NA	TRBV2	TGTGCCACCGTACCACCGAACACTGAAGCTTTCTTT	CATVPPNTEAFF
few	TRBJ2-6	NA	TRBV6-5	TGTGCCAGCAGTTTACTCAGGGGCTCTGGGGCCAACGTCCTGACTTTC	CASSLLRGSGANVLTF
once	TRBJ1-2	TRBD1	TRBV4-1	TGCGCCAGCAGCCCACACGAGACAGGGACTACCTATGGCTACACCTTC	CASSPHETGTTYGYTF
NA	TRBJ1-2	TRBD1	TRBV5-1	TGCGCCAGCAGCTTGGCCCAGGGGGCAGGAGGCTACACCTTC	CASSLAQGAGGYTF